The next 22 T cell receptor beta chains were all read from a single sample in a study of cytomegalovirus exposure and HLA in healthy donors. Use of 60 Vbeta and 13 Jbeta primers characterized the PCR. The protocol was immunoSEQ multiplex PCR, while the TCRdb copy is restricted to in-frame clones and leaves out a portion. Of 100,000 or so clones listed, 60% to 80% are singletons. The sequencing sample was made of PBMCs. The receptors derive from a man aged 25 to 45 in good health and CMV-seronegative.

The CDR3 loop is CASSQQGNGYTF. The CDR3 DNA is TGTGCCAGCAGCCAGCAGGGGAATGGCTACACCTTC. The genes are TRBV5-5 and TRBJ1-2; D may be TRBD1 (6 bases). The V gene lost 4 bases and the J gene lost 6 bases, with 10 bases spanning the gap. The CDR3 is 12 amino acids. Germline V CDR1 and CDR2: SGHKS, YYEKEE (reference sequence). Full variable domain (rest looked up from reference TRBV5-5 and TRBJ1-2): DAGVTQSPTHLIKTRGQQVTLRCSPISGHKSVSWYQQVLGQGPQFIFQYYEKEERGRGNFPDRFSARQFPNYSSELNVNALLLGDSALYLCASSQQGNGYTFGSGTRLTVV.

The chain joins TRBV15 to TRBJ1-4; TRBD1 matches 8 bases. V lost 0 bases, J lost 5 bases, and 8 bases stayed unmatched. Germline assignment: CDR1 LNHNV and CDR2 YYDKDF (reference sequence). This CDR3 has 17 amino acids. The chain's CDR3 is CATSRDRATGENEKLFF. For the CDR3, the DNA is TGTGCCACCAGCAGAGATCGGGCGACAGGGGAGAATGAAAAACTGTTTTTT.

This chain connects TRBV28 to TRBJ2-5, with a tentative D call TRBD2 (5 bases). Trimming stripped 2 bases from V and 3 bases from J, with 10 bases between. The CDR3 extends over 14 amino acids. The germline CDR1 and CDR2 sequences are MDHEN and SYDVKM. For the CDR3, the DNA is TGTGCCAGCAGTTTAGGAGGAAAAAAAGAGACCCAGTACTTC. Protein product: CASSLGGKKETQYF.

For this clone: This sample also contains other DNA sequences that code for the same CDR3. CDR3 DNA: TGTGCCAGCAGTGAAGCGGGGGGTTTGGGCGGCTACACCTTC. Translated: CASSEAGGLGGYTF. The chain combines TRBV6-1 with TRBJ1-2; a weak D match, TRBD1 (5 bases). There are 14 residues in the CDR3. V shed 0 bases and J shed 8 bases, with 13 bases lying between them. Germline V CDR1 and CDR2: MNHNS, SASEGT.

The J gene is TRBJ2-7, the V gene TRBV27; 7 bases match TRBD1. Germline CDR1 reads MNHEY; CDR2 reads SMNVEV (reference sequence). V lost 0 bases to trimming and J lost 4 bases; unmatched junction nucleotides: 6. The CDR3 runs 15 residues. CDR3: CASSLSQGQRYEQYF. The DNA of the CDR3 is TGTGCCAGCAGTTTATCGCAGGGACAGAGGTACGAGCAGTACTTC.

V and J are TRBV2 and TRBJ1-6; weak D call: TRBD1 (5 bases). Germline values: CDR1 SNHLY, CDR2 FYNNEI. The V end lost 7 bases, the J end lost 9 bases, and 19 bases lay between the germline ends. The CDR3 contains 15 residues. For the CDR3, the DNA is TGTGCCAGCAACCTCGGAGGGGACGTAGCTTCACCCCTCCACTTT. Translation: CASNLGGDVASPLHF.

V is TRBV18 and J is TRBJ2-5; no firm D call. Trimming removed 0 bases from V and 4 bases from J, with 6 bases in between. The CDR3 is 13 amino acids. Looked up from germline, CDR1 is KGHSH and CDR2 is LQKENI. The chain's CDR3 is CASSPPGVETQYF. CDR3 in DNA: TGTGCCAGCTCACCACCCGGAGTAGAGACCCAGTACTTC. The variable domain in full, with the rest retrieved from reference TRBV18 and TRBJ2-5, is NAGVMQNPRHLVRRRGQEARLRCSPMKGHSHVYWYRQLPEEGLKFMVYLQKENIIDESGMPKERFSAEFPKEGPSILRIQQVVRGDSAAYFCASSPPGVETQYFGPGTRLLVL.

This clone was observed a few times. This chain links TRBV30 with TRBJ2-4; 8 positions match TRBD1. The J segment lost 0 bases and the V segment lost 0 bases, leaving 4 bases of the junction unmatched. Germline lookup yields CDR1 GTSNPN and CDR2 SVGIG (reference sequence). The CDR3 runs 16 residues. The CDR3 DNA is TGTGCCTGGAGTGTGGGGACAGGATTAGCCAAAAACATTCAGTACTTC. This translates into CAWSVGTGLAKNIQYF. Complete variable domain (other parts from reference TRBV30 and TRBJ2-4): SQTIHQWPATLVQPVGSPLSLECTVEGTSNPNLYWYRQAAGRGLQLLFYSVGIGQISSEVPQNLSASRPQDRQFILSSKKLLLSDSGFYLCAWSVGTGLAKNIQYFGAGTRLSVL.

This chain links TRBV10-3 with TRBJ2-7; 16 positions agree with TRBD2. CDR3 length equals 18 residues. The trim removed 3 bases at V and 4 bases at J, leaving 9 bases unmatched. Germline CDR1 is ENHRY and CDR2 is SYGVKD. CDR3 sequence reads: CAISDTGLAGGPLYEQYF. Written as DNA, the CDR3 is TGTGCCATCAGTGATACGGGACTAGCGGGAGGGCCATTATACGAGCAGTACTTC.

The chain uses TRBV4-2 and TRBJ2-7; 9 nucleotides line up with TRBD1. V trimming: 0 bases; J trimming: 3 bases; junction bases outside the gene matches: 6. CDR1 and CDR2 (germline): LGHNA, YNFKEQ. The CDR3 totals 16 residues. In DNA form, the CDR3 reads TGTGCCAGCAGCCAAGATGGGACAGGGACCGACTACGAGCAGTACTTC. It translates to CASSQDGTGTDYEQYF.

The V and J genes are TRBV5-1 and TRBJ1-2; 11 nucleotides match TRBD1. This CDR3 comprises 17 residues. With V trimmed by 0 bases and J by 3 bases, 7 bases remained unmatched. Germline lookup yields CDR1 SGHRS and CDR2 YFSETQ. The CDR3 region is CASSLGTGGYSDYGYTF. In nucleotides, the CDR3 is TGCGCCAGCAGCTTGGGGACAGGGGGCTATTCGGACTATGGCTACACCTTC.

This clone turned up a few times. This sequence joins TRBV7-9 and TRBJ1-1, with 7 bases that match TRBD1. This CDR3 has 13 amino acids. With 5 bases clipped from V and 6 bases from J, the junction kept 6 bases outside the gene matches. The germline V gene encodes CDR1 SEHNR and CDR2 FQNEAQ (reference sequence). The CDR3: CASSPNTGAEAFF. DNA for the CDR3: TGTGCCAGCAGCCCGAATACAGGGGCTGAAGCTTTCTTT.

The V call is TRBV5-1, the J call TRBJ2-2, with a weak D call TRBD1 (6 bases). Germline lookup yields CDR1 SGHRS and CDR2 YFSETQ. Trimming shortened V by 4 bases and J by 3 bases, and 13 bases separated the two germline ends. The CDR3 is made up of 15 amino acids. The CDR3 DNA reads as TGCGCCAGCAGCCCATTGGCAGGGGACACCGGGGAGCTGTTTTTT. It codes for CASSPLAGDTGELFF.

V usage is TRBV19 and J usage is TRBJ2-2, with 7 nucleotides matching TRBD1. Germline trimming cut 3 bases from V and 1 base from J; bases unmatched to any gene: 5. The CDR3 runs 16 residues. Germline values: CDR1 LNHDA, CDR2 SQIVND (reference sequence). CDR3 sequence: CASSIRDSKNTGELFF. CDR3 coding DNA: TGTGCCAGTAGTATCCGGGACAGCAAGAACACCGGGGAGCTGTTTTTT. Drawing the rest from reference TRBV19 and TRBJ2-2, the complete variable domain is DGGITQSPKYLFRKEGQNVTLSCEQNLNHDAMYWYRQDPGQGLRLIYYSQIVNDFQKGDIAEGYSVSREKKESFPLTVTSAQKNPTAFYLCASSIRDSKNTGELFFGEGSRLTVL.

The V and J genes are TRBV5-4 and TRBJ1-1, with D hard to call. V gave up 0 bases and J gave up 1 base, with 4 bases separating them. The CDR3 runs to 13 residues. Germline CDR1 reads SGHNT; CDR2 reads YYREEE (reference sequence). The CDR3 region is CASSLERNTEAFF. CDR3 in DNA: TGTGCCAGCAGCTTGGAGCGGAACACTGAAGCTTTCTTT.

CDR3 sequence (DNA): TGTGCCAGCAGCCTAGGGACAGGTTACGACGAGCAGTACTTC. It specifies CASSLGTGYDEQYF. This chain connects TRBV7-9 to TRBJ2-7; 8 nucleotides agree with TRBD1. V lost 5 bases and J lost 5; bases outside the gene matches: 8. The germline V gene has CDR1 SEHNR and CDR2 FQNEAQ (reference sequence). CDR3 length equals 14 residues.

The V and J genes are TRBV7-9 and TRBJ2-5; D remains ambiguous. Trimming shortened V by 4 bases and J by 2 bases, and 14 bases separated the two germline ends. This CDR3 region has 15 residues. Germline CDR1 SEHNR, CDR2 FQNEAQ (reference sequence). Here the CDR3 reads CASSSLGQIQETQYF. The CDR3 region has the DNA TGTGCCAGCAGCTCCCTGGGCCAGATACAAGAGACCCAGTACTTC.

This clone has just a few counts. J is TRBJ2-5 and V is TRBV30, with TRBD2 matching 8 bases. Trimming took 2 bases from V and 4 from J; bases not matched to a gene: 6. Germline V gene lookup returns CDR1 GTSNPN and CDR2 SVGIG (reference sequence). The CDR3 contains 14 residues. CDR3 in amino acids: CAWSSGLDGETQYF. In DNA, the CDR3 is TGTGCCTGGAGTTCGGGACTAGATGGAGAGACCCAGTACTTC. Full variable domain (remainder filled in from reference TRBV30 and TRBJ2-5): SQTIHQWPATLVQPVGSPLSLECTVEGTSNPNLYWYRQAAGRGLQLLFYSVGIGQISSEVPQNLSASRPQDRQFILSSKKLLLSDSGFYLCAWSSGLDGETQYFGPGTRLLVL.

V gene TRBV7-8 combines with J gene TRBJ1-6, with 9 bases identical to TRBD1. This CDR3 region has 15 residues. V was pared by 3 bases and J by 7 bases, with 4 bases of the junction left unmatched. Germline V gene sequence: CDR1 SGHVS, CDR2 FQNEAQ. Here the CDR3 DNA reads TGTGCCAGCAGCTTTACAGACAGGGGGAATTCACCCCTCCACTTT. Its translation: CASSFTDRGNSPLHF.

The rearrangement links TRBV7-9 to TRBJ2-7, with TRBD1 as a possible D gene (6 bases). Germline V lookup: CDR1 SEHNR, CDR2 FQNEAQ (reference sequence). The V and J ends lost 6 bases and 7 bases respectively, with 31 bases between them. CDR3 length: 18 residues. The CDR3 DNA sequence: TGTGCCAGCAGAGGGTCCCTCCTATCATCCGCAGGGGATGTGGAGCAGTACTTC. It translates to CASRGSLLSSAGDVEQYF. Full variable domain (rest looked up from reference TRBV7-9 and TRBJ2-7): DTGVSQNPRHKITKRGQNVTFRCDPISEHNRLYWYRQTLGQGPEFLTYFQNEAQLEKSRLLSDRFSAERPKGSFSTLEIQRTEQGDSAMYLCASRGSLLSSAGDVEQYFGPGTRLTVT.

The chain joins TRBV28 to TRBJ2-3, with D uncertain. The CDR3 runs 11 residues. Germline assignment: CDR1 MDHEN and CDR2 SYDVKM. The V end lost 5 bases, the J end lost 9 bases, and 9 bases lay between the germline ends. The CDR3 here is CASSNSMTQYF. The CDR3 nucleotides read TGTGCCAGCAGTAACTCGATGACGCAGTATTTT.

The V call is TRBV30, the J call TRBJ2-7, with TRBD1 as a possible D gene (5 bases). CDR1 and CDR2 from the germline V gene are GTSNPN and SVGIG (reference sequence). The CDR3 has 11 residues. The ends were cut back, 2 bases at V and 3 bases at J, with 5 bases in the middle. CDR3 sequence reads: CAWSRGYEQYF. DNA for the CDR3: TGTGCCTGGAGTAGGGGCTACGAGCAGTACTTC.